The entry below describes one TCR beta chain. CDR3 length: 13 amino acids. V trimming: 5 bases; J trimming: 7 bases; junction bases outside the gene matches: 8. In germline, CDR1 is SGHTA, CDR2 FQGTGA. Measured with immunoSEQ multiplex PCR; TCRdb has only the in-frame clones, and not every one. Among fewer than 100,000 clones listed, approximately 91% were seen once. The entry originates in a study of cytomegalovirus exposure and HLA in healthy donors. Source material: PBMCs. The sequence derives from a man aged 30 to 39 in good health and CMV-seronegative. The chain uses TRBV7-3 and TRBJ2-7, with 7 bases identical to TRBD1. CDR3 in amino acids: CASSPTGVGEQYF. The CDR3 DNA reads TGTGCCAGCAGCCCAACAGGGGTAGGGGAGCAGTACTTC.